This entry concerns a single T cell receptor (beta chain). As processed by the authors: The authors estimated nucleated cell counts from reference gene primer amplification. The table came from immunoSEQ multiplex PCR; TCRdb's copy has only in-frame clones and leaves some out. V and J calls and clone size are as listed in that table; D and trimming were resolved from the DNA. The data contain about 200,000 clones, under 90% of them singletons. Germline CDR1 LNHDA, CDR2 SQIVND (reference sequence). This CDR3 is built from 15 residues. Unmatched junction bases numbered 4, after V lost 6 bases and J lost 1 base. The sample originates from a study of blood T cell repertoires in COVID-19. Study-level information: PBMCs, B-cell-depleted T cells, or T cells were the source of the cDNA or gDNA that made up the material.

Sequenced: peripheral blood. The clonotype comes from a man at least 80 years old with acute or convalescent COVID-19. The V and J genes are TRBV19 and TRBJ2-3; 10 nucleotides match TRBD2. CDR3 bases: TGTGCCAGTAGCCTGCTAGCGGGAGGCACAGATACGCAGTATTTT. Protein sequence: CASSLLAGGTDTQYF.